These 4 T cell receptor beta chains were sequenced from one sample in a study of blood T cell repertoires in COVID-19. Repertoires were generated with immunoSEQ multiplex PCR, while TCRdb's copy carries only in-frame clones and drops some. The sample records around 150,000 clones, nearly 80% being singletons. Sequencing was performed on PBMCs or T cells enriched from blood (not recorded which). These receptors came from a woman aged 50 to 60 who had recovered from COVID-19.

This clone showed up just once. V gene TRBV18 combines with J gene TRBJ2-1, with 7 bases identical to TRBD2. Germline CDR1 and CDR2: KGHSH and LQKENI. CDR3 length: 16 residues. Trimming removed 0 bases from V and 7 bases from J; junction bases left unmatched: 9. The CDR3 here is CASSPPGGKGYNEQFF. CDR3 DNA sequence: TGTGCCAGCTCACCACCGGGAGGGAAGGGGTATAATGAGCAGTTCTTC.

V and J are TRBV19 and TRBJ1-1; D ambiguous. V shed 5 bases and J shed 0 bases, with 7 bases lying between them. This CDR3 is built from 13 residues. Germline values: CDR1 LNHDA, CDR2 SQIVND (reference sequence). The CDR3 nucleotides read TGTGCCAGTAGTTTTCTAATGAACACTGAAGCTTTCTTT. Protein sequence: CASSFLMNTEAFF.

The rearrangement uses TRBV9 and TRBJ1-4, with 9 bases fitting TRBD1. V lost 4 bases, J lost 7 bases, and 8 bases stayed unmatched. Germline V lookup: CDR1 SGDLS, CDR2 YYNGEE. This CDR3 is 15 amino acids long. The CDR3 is CASSTTGGLREKLFF. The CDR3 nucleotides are TGTGCCAGCAGCACCACAGGGGGCCTGCGTGAAAAACTGTTTTTT. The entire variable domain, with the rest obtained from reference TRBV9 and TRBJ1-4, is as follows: DSGVTQTPKHLITATGQRVTLRCSPRSGDLSVYWYQQSLDQGLQFLIQYYNGEERAKGNILERFSAQQFPDLHSELNLSSLELGDSALYFCASSTTGGLREKLFFGSGTQLSVL.

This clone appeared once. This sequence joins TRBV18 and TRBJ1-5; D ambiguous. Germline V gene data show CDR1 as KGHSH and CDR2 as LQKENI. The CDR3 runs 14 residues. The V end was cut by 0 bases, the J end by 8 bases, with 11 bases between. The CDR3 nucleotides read TGTGCCAGCTCACCACCGAACTCCCAGGAGCCCCAGCATTTT. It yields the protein CASSPPNSQEPQHF.